This TCR beta chain derives from a study of long-term antiretroviral therapy in people with HIV. Survey level was the resolution at which the v3.0 immunoSEQ assay ran. Data came from immunoSEQ multiplex PCR; TCRdb stores just in-frame clones and leaves some out. This sample has around 15,000 clones, with around 84% found just once. This clone was found a few times. CDR1 is LGHNA and CDR2 is YSLEER in the germline V gene. Trimming took 1 base from V and 2 from J, leaving 9 bases between them. The CDR3 sequence is 14 residues long. This TCR came from a young man with HIV. The V gene is TRBV4-3, the J gene TRBJ2-7, with D perhaps matching TRBD2 (5 bases). The source material was unsorted PBMCs, sampled 0.1 years after starting antiretroviral therapy. CDR3 nucleotides: TGCGCCAGCAGCCAAGCTCGGGGTACCTACGAGCAGTACTTC. This sequence encodes CASSQARGTYEQYF.